These 2 T cell receptor beta chains share one sample of origin, sequenced in a study of blood T cells in healthy people across ages. Combining a sample-barcoded 5' primer with a J-beta primer mix, a second PCR ran for 7 to 11 cycles. Using its own MiXCR run on the 5' RACE reads, TCRdb lists one record per CDR3 protein. Among under 1,000,000 distinct CDR3 sequences listed, less than 60% were seen once. The sequenced sample consisted of blood. These receptors were collected from a man aged 80 or over in good health.

The chain joins TRBV7-2 to TRBJ2-3, with TRBD2 matching over 7 bases. Unmatched junction bases numbered 9, after V lost 5 bases and J lost 1 base. Per the germline V gene, CDR1 is SGHTA and CDR2 is FQGNSA. The CDR3 sequence is 16 residues long. In DNA, the CDR3 is TGTGCCAGCAGCGTGGGGCGGGACTACCGCACAGATACGCAGTATTTT. This translates into CASSVGRDYRTDTQYF.

This clonotype was counted at least ten times. For the CDR3, the DNA is TGTGCCACCAGTGATTTTGCTAGCGGGTCCTCAGATACGCAGTATTTT. Amino acid sequence: CATSDFASGSSDTQYF. The J gene is TRBJ2-3, the V gene TRBV24-1; 8 bases map to TRBD2. With V trimmed by 1 base and J by 4 bases, 6 bases remained unmatched. Germline CDR1 reads KGHDR; CDR2 reads SFDVKD. The CDR3 consists of 16 residues.